Listed here are 19 T cell receptor beta chains from one sample, sequenced in a study of blood T cell repertoires in COVID-19. Sequenced by immunoSEQ multiplex PCR; TCRdb stores in-frame clones only, minus some. Here the sample spans 180,000 or so clones, roughly three quarters being singletons. The sequenced sample was PBMCs or T cells enriched from blood (not recorded which). These receptors all stem from a man aged 55 to 70 who had been exposed to COVID-19.

The CDR3 DNA sequence: TGTGCCAGTAGTATAAACCACGCACCGAGCACTGAAGCTTTCTTT. As protein: CASSINHAPSTEAFF. This rearrangement joins TRBV19 to TRBJ1-1; D not certain. The length of the CDR3 is 15 residues. CDR1 is LNHDA, CDR2 SQIVND, per germline (reference sequence). V was cut by 2 bases and J by 4 bases, with 14 bases left in between.

This chain joins TRBV29-1 and TRBJ1-2, with 10 bases identical to TRBD1. The length of the CDR3 is 18 residues. V shed 6 bases, J shed 2 bases, and the junction held 18 bases outside the gene matches. Germline-derived CDR1 and CDR2 are SQVTM and ANQGSEA. The CDR3 spells CSVRQGVGQGLGNYGYTF. The CDR3 DNA is TGCAGCGTGAGGCAGGGGGTGGGACAGGGGTTGGGCAACTATGGCTACACCTTC.

The chain carries TRBV28 and TRBJ1-1; D uncertain. Germline V CDR1 and CDR2: MDHEN, SYDVKM. V was shortened by 8 bases and J by 0 bases, with 13 bases between the two germline ends. The CDR3 has 14 amino acids. The DNA for the CDR3 is TGTGCCAGCGGATCCGGAGCGTTGAACACTGAAGCTTTCTTT. Its protein product is CASGSGALNTEAFF.

The chain employs TRBV6-1 and TRBJ2-7; 7 nucleotides line up with TRBD1. The CDR3 totals 15 residues. The germline V gene encodes CDR1 MNHNS and CDR2 SASEGT. J gave up 2 bases and V 2 bases, and 6 bases lay outside the gene matches. CDR3 loop: CASSEQPGQTYEQYF. CDR3 nucleotide sequence: TGTGCCAGCAGTGAACAACCGGGACAGACCTACGAGCAGTACTTC.

V and J are TRBV6-1 and TRBJ1-1; D might be TRBD1 (5 bases). The CDR3 is 16 residues long. Trimming stripped 1 base from V and 0 bases from J, with 12 bases between. The V gene's germline CDR1 is MNHNS and CDR2 SASEGT. The CDR3 region is CASSEVTLGLNTEAFF. As DNA, the CDR3 is TGTGCCAGCAGTGAAGTAACATTGGGGCTGAACACTGAAGCTTTCTTT.

The chain couples TRBV18 to TRBJ1-2; 8 bases fit TRBD1. V lost 4 bases and J lost 1; bases outside the gene matches: 8. The CDR3 sequence is 16 residues long. Germline CDR1 KGHSH, CDR2 LQKENI. CDR3 region: CASSLSPGGINYGYTF. CDR3 nucleotides: TGTGCCAGCTCACTGTCCCCAGGGGGCATTAACTATGGCTACACCTTC.

This chain links TRBV5-1 with TRBJ2-1, with 9 bases that match TRBD2. The CDR3 runs to 16 residues. Germline V lookup: CDR1 SGHRS, CDR2 YFSETQ. V lost 0 bases to trimming and J lost 12 bases; unmatched junction nucleotides: 13. CDR3 bases: TGCGCCAGCAGCTTGGCCGTTCCCCCTAGCGGGGTCGGGCAGTTCTTC. Its translation is CASSLAVPPSGVGQFF.

This chain's CDR3 is CAISGGGTLYNEQFF. The CDR3 DNA follows: TGTGCCATCAGTGGAGGCGGGACGCTCTACAATGAGCAGTTCTTC. This chain links TRBV10-3 with TRBJ2-1, with D possibly TRBD2 on 6 matching bases. V lost 4 bases to trimming and J lost 3 bases, with 13 bases between them. The CDR3 covers 15 residues. Germline loops: CDR1 ENHRY, CDR2 SYGVKD.

The genes are TRBV6-5 and TRBJ1-1, with a tentative D call TRBD1 (6 bases). V lost 7 bases and J 4 bases, leaving 16 bases between the germline ends. The CDR3 is made up of 14 amino acids. Looked up from germline, CDR1 is MNHEY and CDR2 is SVGAGI. In nucleotides, the CDR3 is TGTGCCAGCACCTTTGGGGGCATTGGCACTGAAGCTTTCTTT. Protein sequence: CASTFGGIGTEAFF.

The gene calls are TRBV19 and TRBJ2-2; D gene ambiguous. Germline V gene sequence: CDR1 LNHDA, CDR2 SQIVND (reference sequence). Trimming cost V 2 bases and J 1 base, with 2 bases left between them. There are 13 residues in the CDR3. The DNA of the CDR3 is TGTGCCAGTAGTATACTGAACACCGGGGAGCTGTTTTTT. It yields the protein CASSILNTGELFF.

The gene calls are TRBV15 and TRBJ2-7, with TRBD1 matching 7 bases. The CDR3 spans 13 residues. CDR1 and CDR2 from the germline V gene are LNHNV and YYDKDF (reference sequence). V lost 0 bases and J lost 12; bases outside the gene matches: 8. In nucleotides, the CDR3 is TGTGCCACCAGCAGAGATTCGAGGGGGCGAGGGTACTTC. This gives the protein CATSRDSRGRGYF.

This clone was counted once. The chain couples TRBV13 to TRBJ2-7, with TRBD1 matching 10 bases. Germline V gene lookup returns CDR1 PRHDT and CDR2 FYEKMQ (reference sequence). The CDR3 sequence is 12 residues long. V was pared by 5 bases and J by 13 bases, with 8 bases of the junction left unmatched. Here the CDR3 reads CASSPGTGELYF. In nucleotides, the CDR3 is TGTGCCAGCAGCCCGGGGACAGGGGAATTATACTTC.

The chain joins TRBV19 to TRBJ1-1; D gene uncertain. Germline CDR1 is LNHDA and CDR2 is SQIVND (reference sequence). The length of the CDR3 is 14 residues. Trimming removed 3 bases at V and 2 bases at J, with 10 bases between. CDR3 coding DNA: TGTGCCAGTAGTATTTTCGGAGTCAACACTGAAGCTTTCTTT. This translates into CASSIFGVNTEAFF.

V usage is TRBV4-3 and J usage is TRBJ2-7, with D maybe TRBD1 (6 bases). The CDR3 runs to 14 residues. V lost 1 base and J lost 5, with 12 bases in between. Looked up from germline, CDR1 is LGHNA and CDR2 is YSLEER. DNA for the CDR3: TGCGCCAGCAGCCAAGGGCAGGGGTTCAACGAGCAGTACTTC. This gives the protein CASSQGQGFNEQYF.

DNA of the CDR3: TGTGCCAGCAGCCTAGGGGGACTAGCGGGATTCACCAATGAGCAGTTCTTC. Encoded protein: CASSLGGLAGFTNEQFF. The chain employs TRBV7-8 and TRBJ2-1; the match to TRBD2 covers 13 bases. Germline trimming cut 5 bases from V and 6 bases from J; bases unmatched to any gene: 10. This CDR3 contains 17 residues. Germline lookup yields CDR1 SGHVS and CDR2 FQNEAQ.

The rearrangement links TRBV10-1 to TRBJ2-7, with D unclear. The CDR3 runs to 14 residues. Trimming cost V 4 bases and J 3 bases, with 13 bases left between them. Germline V gives CDR1 WNHNN, CDR2 SYGVQD (reference sequence). This CDR3 reads CASSGWAVIYEQYF. CDR3 DNA sequence: TGCGCCAGCAGTGGCTGGGCAGTCATCTACGAGCAGTACTTC.

The V gene is TRBV9, the J gene TRBJ2-3; D not resolved. This CDR3 has 15 amino acids. The germline V gene has CDR1 SGDLS and CDR2 YYNGEE. V shed 4 bases and J shed 2 bases, with 14 bases lying between them. The CDR3 is CASSPRSINTDTQYF. The DNA of the CDR3 is TGTGCCAGCAGCCCACGGTCTATAAACACAGATACGCAGTATTTT.

This chain uses TRBV5-4 with TRBJ2-5, with D unclear. V gave up 1 base and J gave up 5 bases, with 6 bases separating them. CDR3 length: 12 amino acids. Germline V gives CDR1 SGHNT, CDR2 YYREEE (reference sequence). CDR3 sequence reads: CASSLFEETQYF. CDR3 nucleotide sequence: TGTGCCAGCAGCTTGTTTGAGGAGACCCAGTACTTC. Combining the CDR3 with reference TRBV5-4 and TRBJ2-5 gives the whole variable domain ETGVTQSPTHLIKTRGQQVTLRCSSQSGHNTVSWYQQALGQGPQFIFQYYREEENGRGNFPPRFSGLQFPNYSSELNVNALELDDSALYLCASSLFEETQYFGPGTRLLVL.

The J gene is TRBJ2-7, the V gene TRBV5-8, with a weak D call TRBD2 (6 bases). Germline CDR1 reads SGHTS; CDR2 reads YDEGEE. Between the trimmed V and J ends, which lost 4 bases and 4 bases, there was a span of 18 bases. The CDR3 is made up of 15 amino acids. CDR3 sequence: CASSRRGGGGYEQYF. The DNA for the CDR3 is TGTGCCAGCAGCCGTAGGGGAGGAGGAGGGTACGAGCAGTACTTC.